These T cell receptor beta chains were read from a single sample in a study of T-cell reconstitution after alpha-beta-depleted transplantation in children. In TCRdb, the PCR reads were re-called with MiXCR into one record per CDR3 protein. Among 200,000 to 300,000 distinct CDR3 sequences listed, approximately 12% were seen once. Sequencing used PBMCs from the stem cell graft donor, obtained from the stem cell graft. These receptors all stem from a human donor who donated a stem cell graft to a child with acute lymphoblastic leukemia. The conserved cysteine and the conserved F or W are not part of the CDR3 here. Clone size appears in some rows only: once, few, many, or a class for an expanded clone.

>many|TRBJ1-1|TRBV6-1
ASKNSWMNTEAF
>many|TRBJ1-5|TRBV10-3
ASVDRLNQPQH
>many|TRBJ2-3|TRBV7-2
ASSLYWETRTDTQY
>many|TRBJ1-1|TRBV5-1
ASSLGQVNTEAF
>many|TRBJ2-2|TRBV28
ASSWGAGELF
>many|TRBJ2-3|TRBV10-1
ASSPTPVDTQY
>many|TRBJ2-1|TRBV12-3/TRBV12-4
ASSLWVATDSYNEQF
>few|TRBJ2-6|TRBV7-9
ASSPPGAGYGANVLT
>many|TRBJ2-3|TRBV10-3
AIRDGYSGPYGPDTQY
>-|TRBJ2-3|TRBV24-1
ATRSSWGRDTQY
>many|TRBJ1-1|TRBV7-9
ASSLEASVSTEAF
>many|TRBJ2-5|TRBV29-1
SVRTSGGYQETQY
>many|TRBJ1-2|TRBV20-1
SAENRDTNYGYT
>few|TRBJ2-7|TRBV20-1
SALPGPLLEQY
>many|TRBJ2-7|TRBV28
ASSLDQQDYEQY
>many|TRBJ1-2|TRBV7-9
ASSLNGGANGYT
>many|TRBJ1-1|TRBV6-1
ASSPQGMTEAF
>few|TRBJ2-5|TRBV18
ASSPEQGANRETQY
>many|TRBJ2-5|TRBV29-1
SVVPADLSLETQY
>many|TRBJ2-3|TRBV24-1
AAGGAGTDTQY
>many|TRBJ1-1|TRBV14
ASSQLFGATEAF
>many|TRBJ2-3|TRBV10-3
AIRVGGSTDTQY
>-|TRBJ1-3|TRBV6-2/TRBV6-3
ASSPLITGTGNTIY
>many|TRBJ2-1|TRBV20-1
SASRLINNEQF
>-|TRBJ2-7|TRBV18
ASSPPQGLLGEQY
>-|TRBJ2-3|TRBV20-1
SASVGSNPDTQY
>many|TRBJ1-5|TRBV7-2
ASSPGTGRDQPQH
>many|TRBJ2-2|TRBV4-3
ASSQVSYRNTGELF